This entry is about one TCR beta chain. As yet, its antigen is unknown. This sample is drawn from a study of CD8 T cells in Susac syndrome. Random-hexamer reverse transcription was applied to roughly 0.5 to 1 ug RNA. The authors amplified TCR beta CDR3 across 54 Vbeta and 13 Jbeta using immunoSEQ multiplex PCR. Each CDR3 protein gets one entry after TCRdb re-called the immunoSEQ multiplex PCR reads with MiXCR. The table has approximately 180,000 distinct CDR3 sequences, approximately 94% seen once. Study-wide findings and caveats: It was acknowledged in the study that its TCR sequencing and HLA analysis involved a relatively small number of individuals.

Sequencing input: CD4+ T cells from PBMCs. This sequence was found in a human donor with multiple sclerosis.

CDR3 protein: CSVDHFGPNTEAFF. In DNA, the CDR3 is TGCAGCGTTGACCACTTCGGCCCTAACACTGAAGCTTTCTTT. The rearrangement joins TRBV29-1 to TRBJ1-1; the D is unclear. Germline CDR1 and CDR2: SQVTM and ANQGSEA. The CDR3 is 14 amino acids. V lost 3 bases to trimming and J lost 2 bases, with 13 bases between them.